The 17 T cell receptor beta chains given below trace back to one sample, sequenced in a study of T-cell memory formation after mild COVID-19. One entry per CDR3 protein results from TCRdb running MiXCR on the 5' RACE reads. The repertoire includes 200,000 to 300,000 distinct CDR3 sequences, over 15% of them detected once, and less than 2.5% sits in the top ten. Material: PBMCs or a T cell subset sorted from them (not recorded which). These TCRs come from an adult woman who had mild COVID-19 (a few samples of this study predate the infection). Cell type and time point are not known.

This clonotype was counted only a few times. The genes are TRBV12-3 or TRBV12-4 and TRBJ1-1; D gene ambiguous. V was shortened by 6 bases and J by 1 base, with 9 bases between the two germline ends. The CDR3 loop spans 13 amino acids. CDR3 sequence: CASRSRGNTEAFF. The CDR3 nucleotides read TGTGCCAGCAGGAGTAGAGGGAACACTGAAGCTTTCTTT.

This clonotype was picked up a small number of times. The V call is TRBV20-1, the J call TRBJ2-7; the D is unclear. The CDR3 runs 14 residues. V was trimmed by 6 bases and J by 5 bases, leaving 20 bases between them. Germline CDR1 is DFQATT and CDR2 is SNEGSKA (reference sequence). The CDR3 reads CSAPVWSAADEQYF. For the CDR3, the DNA is TGCAGTGCCCCCGTTTGGTCAGCTGCGGACGAGCAGTACTTC.

The chain recombines TRBV10-2 with TRBJ1-5; perhaps TRBD1 as D (5 bases). Trimming cost V 6 bases and J 1 base, with 10 bases left between them. CDR1 WSHSY and CDR2 SAAADI come from the germline V gene. The CDR3 totals 14 residues. The CDR3 coding sequence is TGCGCCAGCAGACCCGGGGGGAGCAATCAGCCCCAGCATTTT. This encodes CASRPGGSNQPQHF.

The sample holds a few counts of this clonotype. The chain joins TRBV6-2 or TRBV6-3 to TRBJ1-1; D is unclear. From germline, CDR1 is MNHEY and CDR2 SVGEGT. Trimming pared 2 bases from V and 2 bases from J, leaving 9 bases between. The CDR3 consists of 14 residues. The CDR3 here is CASSYRRRNTEAFF. The DNA for the CDR3 is TGTGCCAGCAGTTACCGACGTCGAAACACTGAAGCTTTCTTT.

The chain uses TRBV7-9 and TRBJ2-5; 9 nucleotides line up with TRBD2. Germline CDR1 and CDR2: SEHNR and FQNEAQ (reference sequence). The length of the CDR3 is 17 residues. V was clipped by 0 bases and J by 3 bases; unmatched bases: 8. The CDR3 region has the DNA TGTGCCAGCAGCTTAGCGCTTTTGCGGGAGGGAGAAGAGACCCAGTACTTC. Its translation: CASSLALLREGEETQYF.

CDR3: CASSLDGRGSYEQYF. DNA of the CDR3: TGCGCCAGCAGCTTGGATGGCAGGGGCTCCTACGAGCAGTACTTC. The gene calls are TRBV5-1 and TRBJ2-7; the D gene is possibly TRBD1 (6 bases). Deletions cut 0 bases from V and 0 bases from J, with 10 bases between. The CDR3 sequence is 15 residues long. The V gene's germline CDR1 is SGHRS and CDR2 YFSETQ.

The table lists this clonotype with a few counts. This rearrangement joins TRBV7-9 to TRBJ2-2; 10 nucleotides line up with TRBD2. The V segment lost 0 bases and the J segment 1 base; nucleotides outside the gene matches: 5. This CDR3 is 18 amino acids long. Germline V gene lookup returns CDR1 SEHNR and CDR2 FQNEAQ (reference sequence). The CDR3 spells CASSLASSGRRNTGELFF. CDR3 nucleotides: TGTGCCAGCAGCTTAGCGTCTAGCGGGAGAAGGAACACCGGGGAGCTGTTTTTT.

This clonotype was recorded a few times. The gene calls are TRBV20-1 and TRBJ1-1; 7 nucleotides agree with TRBD1. The CDR3 contains 16 residues. V was pared by 6 bases and J by 3 bases, with 16 bases of the junction left unmatched. In germline, CDR1 is DFQATT, CDR2 SNEGSKA (reference sequence). The CDR3 nucleotides are TGCAGTGCCGACCCAGGGGGACATTCTATCGACACTGAAGCTTTCTTT. Translating gives CSADPGGHSIDTEAFF.

The chain recombines TRBV6-5 with TRBJ1-6; D remains ambiguous. Trimming pared 5 bases from V and 7 bases from J, leaving 12 bases between. The CDR3 has 14 amino acids. CDR1 is MNHEY, CDR2 SVGAGI, per germline. CDR3 loop: CASSAGLRNSPLHF. Written as DNA, the CDR3 is TGTGCCAGCAGTGCCGGGTTAAGGAATTCACCCCTCCACTTT.

This clonotype was seen a few times. The V call is TRBV9, the J call TRBJ2-2, with D perhaps TRBD2 (6 bases). The CDR3 runs to 15 residues. V shed 6 bases and J shed 4 bases, with 16 bases lying between them. Germline V gene sequence: CDR1 SGDLS, CDR2 YYNGEE. The CDR3 bases are TGTGCCAGCAAGGGTAGCGGAGGCCCCACCGGGGAGCTGTTTTTT. Residues: CASKGSGGPTGELFF. Variable domain in full (rest from reference TRBV9 and TRBJ2-2): DSGVTQTPKHLITATGQRVTLRCSPRSGDLSVYWYQQSLDQGLQFLIQYYNGEERAKGNILERFSAQQFPDLHSELNLSSLELGDSALYFCASKGSGGPTGELFFGEGSRLTVL.

This clonotype was seen a few times. The J gene is TRBJ2-7, the V gene TRBV5-1; TRBD2 matches at 7 bases. The CDR3 length is 14 residues. Trimming took 4 bases from V and 3 from J; bases not matched to a gene: 7. Looked up from germline, CDR1 is SGHRS and CDR2 is YFSETQ. CDR3 residues: CASSPAGVDYEQYF. The CDR3, as DNA: TGCGCCAGCAGCCCGGCGGGGGTGGACTACGAGCAGTACTTC.

This clonotype was counted a few times. This chain uses TRBV5-4 with TRBJ1-6; D not certain. The CDR3 contains 15 residues. V was pared by 0 bases and J by 8 bases, with 12 bases between. Germline CDR1 SGHNT, CDR2 YYREEE (reference sequence). The CDR3 nucleotides read TGTGCCAGCAGCTTGGCCCTTCGGGAGGATTCACCCCTCCACTTT. It encodes CASSLALREDSPLHF.

This clonotype was observed a few times. As DNA, the CDR3 is TGTGCCAGCAGCCAACAAGACGGGCGACCTGAAGCTTTCTTT. Its translation is CASSQQDGRPEAFF. The rearrangement links TRBV4-2 to TRBJ1-1; D gene unclear. Trimming removed 2 bases at V and 6 bases at J, with 13 bases between. CDR1 is LGHNA and CDR2 is YNFKEQ in the germline V gene. The CDR3 loop spans 14 amino acids.

V and J are TRBV29-1 and TRBJ1-3; no clear D. The CDR3 extends over 16 amino acids. Deletions cut 1 base from V and 0 bases from J, with 13 bases between. From germline, CDR1 is SQVTM and CDR2 ANQGSEA. The DNA of the CDR3 is TGCAGCGTTGAAGGAGTAGACGGTTCCTCTGGAAACACCATATATTTT. Its protein is CSVEGVDGSSGNTIYF. The full variable domain, completed using reference TRBV29-1 and TRBJ1-3, is SAVISQKPSRDICQRGTSLTIQCQVDSQVTMMFWYRQQPGQSLTLIATANQGSEATYESGFVIDKFPISRPNLTFSTLTVSNMSPEDSSIYLCSVEGVDGSSGNTIYFGEGSWLTVV.

The chain employs TRBV3-1 and TRBJ2-7; D is unclear. Trimming stripped 3 bases from V and 0 bases from J, with 6 bases between. The germline V gene encodes CDR1 LGHDT and CDR2 YNNKEL (reference sequence). The CDR3 covers 13 residues. The DNA for the CDR3 is TGTGCCAGCAGCCAGGTCCTCTCCTACGAGCAGTACTTC. Protein: CASSQVLSYEQYF.

The gene calls are TRBV10-3 and TRBJ2-3; D not resolved. The CDR3 totals 14 residues. CDR1 is ENHRY, CDR2 SYGVKD, per germline. Trimming pared 7 bases from V and 0 bases from J, leaving 11 bases between. The CDR3, as DNA: TGTGCCATCACCGAGCGAGCTAGCACAGATACGCAGTATTTT. Its protein product is CAITERASTDTQYF.

This rearrangement joins TRBV4-2 to TRBJ1-2; 7 bases align to TRBD1. The CDR3 spans 17 residues. Germline V CDR1 and CDR2: LGHNA, YNFKEQ. V was pared by 4 bases and J by 3 bases, with 14 bases of the junction left unmatched. The CDR3 region is CASSPPRVLGQDYGYTF. The DNA of the CDR3 is TGTGCCAGCAGCCCCCCAAGGGTTTTAGGACAGGACTATGGCTACACCTTC.